This TCR beta chain came from a study of T cells after yellow fever vaccination. Study-wide results and limits: A large majority of primary-vaccination clones showed up again after the booster (approximately 95% CD4, around 85% CD8). Abundant contaminating clonotypes from the bulk population could appear in FACS-sorted repertoires. Clonotypes found in both CD4 and CD8 compartments made up a small share.

The CDR3 has 15 amino acids. V lost 11 bases to trimming and J lost 1 base, with 19 bases between them. CDR1 is SEHNR and CDR2 is FQNEAQ in the germline V gene (reference sequence). The table lists this clonotype with a few counts. Its antigen is still unknown. By 5'RACE template switching, TCR cDNA was produced, with a universal primer site and UMIs added in the process. TCRdb re-called the 5' RACE reads through MiXCR, storing one row per CDR3 protein. The sample carries 450,000 to 550,000 distinct CDR3 sequences, roughly a fifth recorded once. The sample consisted of PBMCs, taken 21 days after the first yellow fever vaccination. This TCR came from a young man who received the YFV17D yellow fever vaccine. The chain joins TRBV7-9 to TRBJ2-3; D tentatively fits TRBD1 or TRBD2 (5 bases each). The CDR3 bases are TGTGCCGACTCCCCTGGGCAGGGAGGCACAGATACGCAGTATTTT. Residues: CADSPGQGGTDTQYF.